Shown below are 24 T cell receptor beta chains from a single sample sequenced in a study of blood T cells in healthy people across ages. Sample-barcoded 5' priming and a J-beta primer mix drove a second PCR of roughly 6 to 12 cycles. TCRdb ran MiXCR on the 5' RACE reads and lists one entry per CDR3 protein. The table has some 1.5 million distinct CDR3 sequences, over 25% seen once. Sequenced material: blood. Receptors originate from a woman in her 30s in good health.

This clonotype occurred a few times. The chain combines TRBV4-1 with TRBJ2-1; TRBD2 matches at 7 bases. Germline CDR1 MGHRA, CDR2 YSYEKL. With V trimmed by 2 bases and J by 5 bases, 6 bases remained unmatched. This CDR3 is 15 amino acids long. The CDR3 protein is CASSQYRDYDNEQFF. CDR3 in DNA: TGCGCCAGCAGCCAATATCGGGACTACGACAATGAGCAGTTCTTC.

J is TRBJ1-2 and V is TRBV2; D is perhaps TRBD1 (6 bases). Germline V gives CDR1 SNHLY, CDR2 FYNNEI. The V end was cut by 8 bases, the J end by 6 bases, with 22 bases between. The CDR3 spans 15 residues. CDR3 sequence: CASRGGLLGANGYTF. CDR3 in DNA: TGTGCCAGCCGAGGGGGTTTATTGGGGGCGAATGGCTACACCTTC. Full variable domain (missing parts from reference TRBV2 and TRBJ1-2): EPEVTQTPSHQVTQMGQEVILRCVPISNHLYFYWYRQILGQKVEFLVSFYNNEISEKSEIFDDQFSVERPDGSNFTLKIRSTKLEDSAMYFCASRGGLLGANGYTFGSGTRLTVV.

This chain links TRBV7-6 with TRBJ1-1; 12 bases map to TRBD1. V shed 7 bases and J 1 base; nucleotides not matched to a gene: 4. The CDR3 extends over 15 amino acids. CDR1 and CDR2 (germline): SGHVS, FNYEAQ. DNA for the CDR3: TGTGCCAGCATCAGGGGACAGGGGGCGAACACTGAAGCTTTCTTT. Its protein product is CASIRGQGANTEAFF.

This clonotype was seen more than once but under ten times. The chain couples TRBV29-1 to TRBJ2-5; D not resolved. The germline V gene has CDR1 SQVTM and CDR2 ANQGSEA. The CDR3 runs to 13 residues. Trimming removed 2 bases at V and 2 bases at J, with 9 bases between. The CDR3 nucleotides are TGCAGCGTTGAAAAGAACGGGCAAGAGACCCAGTACTTC. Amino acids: CSVEKNGQETQYF.

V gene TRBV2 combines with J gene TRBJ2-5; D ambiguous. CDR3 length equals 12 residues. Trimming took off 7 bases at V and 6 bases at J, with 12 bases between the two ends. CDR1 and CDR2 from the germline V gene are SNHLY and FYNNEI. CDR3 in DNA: TGTGCCAGCAATGGTTTGGGTCAGACCCAGTACTTC. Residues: CASNGLGQTQYF.

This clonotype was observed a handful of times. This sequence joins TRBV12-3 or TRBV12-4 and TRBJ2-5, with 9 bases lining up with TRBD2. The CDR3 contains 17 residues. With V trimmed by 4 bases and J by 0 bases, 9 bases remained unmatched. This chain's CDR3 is CASSSTIQRGDQETQYF. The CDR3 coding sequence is TGTGCCAGCAGTTCCACTATTCAGCGGGGGGACCAAGAGACCCAGTACTTC.

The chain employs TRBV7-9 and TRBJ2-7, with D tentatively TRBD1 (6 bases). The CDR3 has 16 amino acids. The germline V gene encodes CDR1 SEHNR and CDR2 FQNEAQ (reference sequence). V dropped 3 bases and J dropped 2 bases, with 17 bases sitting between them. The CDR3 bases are TGTGCCAGCAGCTTCTCCGGTGGACAGATAACCTACGAGCAGTACTTC. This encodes CASSFSGGQITYEQYF.

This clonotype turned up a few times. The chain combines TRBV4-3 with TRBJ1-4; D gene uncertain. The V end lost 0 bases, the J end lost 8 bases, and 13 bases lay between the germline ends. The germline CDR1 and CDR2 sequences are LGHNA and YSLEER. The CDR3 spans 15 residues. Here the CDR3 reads CASSQDWSHEEKLFF. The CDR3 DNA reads TGCGCCAGCAGCCAAGATTGGTCCCACGAAGAAAAACTGTTTTTT.

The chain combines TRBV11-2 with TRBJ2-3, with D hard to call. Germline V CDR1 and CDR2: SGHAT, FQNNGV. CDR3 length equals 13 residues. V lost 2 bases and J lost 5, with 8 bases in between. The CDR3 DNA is TGTGCCAGCAGCTTATCCACCGTAGATACGCAGTATTTT. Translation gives CASSLSTVDTQYF.

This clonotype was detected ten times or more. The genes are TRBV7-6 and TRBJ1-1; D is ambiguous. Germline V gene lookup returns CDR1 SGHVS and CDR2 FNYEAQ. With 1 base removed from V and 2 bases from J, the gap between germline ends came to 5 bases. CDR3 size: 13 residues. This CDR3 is CASSLGINTEAFF. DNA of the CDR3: TGTGCCAGCAGCTTAGGGATCAACACTGAAGCTTTCTTT.

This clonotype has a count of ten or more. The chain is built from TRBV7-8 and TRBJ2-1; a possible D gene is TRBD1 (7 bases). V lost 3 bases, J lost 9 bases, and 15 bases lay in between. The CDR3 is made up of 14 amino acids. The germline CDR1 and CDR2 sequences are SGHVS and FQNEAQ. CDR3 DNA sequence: TGTGCCAGCAGCTTTGGCAGGGGGGTGAGTGAGCAGTTCTTC. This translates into CASSFGRGVSEQFF.

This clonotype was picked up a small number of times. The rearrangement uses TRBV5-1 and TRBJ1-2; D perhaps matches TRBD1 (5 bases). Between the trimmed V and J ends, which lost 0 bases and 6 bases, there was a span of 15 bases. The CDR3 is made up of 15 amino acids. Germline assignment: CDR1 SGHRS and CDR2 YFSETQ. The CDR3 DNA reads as TGCGCCAGCAGCTTGGGGGGCTATCAAGCTCATGGCTACACCTTC. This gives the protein CASSLGGYQAHGYTF. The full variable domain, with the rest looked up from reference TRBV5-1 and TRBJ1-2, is KAGVTQTPRYLIKTRGQQVTLSCSPISGHRSVSWYQQTPGQGLQFLFEYFSETQRNKGNFPGRFSGRQFSNSRSEMNVSTLELGDSALYLCASSLGGYQAHGYTFGSGTRLTVV.

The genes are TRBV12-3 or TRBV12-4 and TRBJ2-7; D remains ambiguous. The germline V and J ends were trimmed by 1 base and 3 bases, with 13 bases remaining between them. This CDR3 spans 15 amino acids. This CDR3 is CASSLGHPSFYEQYF. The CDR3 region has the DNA TGTGCCAGCAGTTTAGGACATCCGAGCTTCTACGAGCAGTACTTC.

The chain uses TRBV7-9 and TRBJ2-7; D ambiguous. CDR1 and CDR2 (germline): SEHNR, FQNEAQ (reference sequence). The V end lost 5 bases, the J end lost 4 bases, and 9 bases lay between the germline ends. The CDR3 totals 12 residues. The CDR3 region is CASSADEYEQYF. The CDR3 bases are TGTGCCAGCAGCGCCGACGAGTACGAGCAGTACTTC.

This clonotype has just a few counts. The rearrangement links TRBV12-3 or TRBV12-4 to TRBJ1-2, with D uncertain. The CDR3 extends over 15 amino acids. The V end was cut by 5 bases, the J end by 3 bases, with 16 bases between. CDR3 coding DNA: TGTGCCAGCAGTCATTCGGGAGATTGGGACTATGGCTACACCTTC. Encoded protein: CASSHSGDWDYGYTF.

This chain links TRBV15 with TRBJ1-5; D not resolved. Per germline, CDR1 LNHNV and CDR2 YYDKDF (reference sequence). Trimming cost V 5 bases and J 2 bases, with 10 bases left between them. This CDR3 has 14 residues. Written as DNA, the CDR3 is TGTGCCACCAGCCTTGACAACGGCAATCAGCCCCAGCATTTT. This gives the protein CATSLDNGNQPQHF.

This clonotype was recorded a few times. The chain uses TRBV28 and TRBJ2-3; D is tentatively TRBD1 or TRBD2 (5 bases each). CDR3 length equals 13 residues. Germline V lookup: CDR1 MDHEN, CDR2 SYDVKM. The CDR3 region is CAHWGSRTDTQYF. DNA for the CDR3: TGTGCTCATTGGGGGAGCCGCACAGATACGCAGTATTTT. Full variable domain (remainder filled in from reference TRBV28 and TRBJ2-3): DVKVTQSSRYLVKRTGEKVFLECVQDMDHENMFWYRQDPGLGLRLIYFSYDVKMKEKGDIPEGYSVSREKKERFSLILESASTNQTSMYLCAHWGSRTDTQYFGPGTRLTVL.

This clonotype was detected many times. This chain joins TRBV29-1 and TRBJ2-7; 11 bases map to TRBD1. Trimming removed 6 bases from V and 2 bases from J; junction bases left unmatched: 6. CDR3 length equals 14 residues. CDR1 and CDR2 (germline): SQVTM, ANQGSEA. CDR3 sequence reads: CSVPGTGGPYEQYF. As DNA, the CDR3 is TGCAGCGTCCCCGGGACAGGGGGACCCTACGAGCAGTACTTC.

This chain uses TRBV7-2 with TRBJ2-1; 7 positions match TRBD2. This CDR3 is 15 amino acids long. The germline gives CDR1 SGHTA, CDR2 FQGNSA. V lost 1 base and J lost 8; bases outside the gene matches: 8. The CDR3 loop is CASSLVAGVLDEQFF. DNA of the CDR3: TGTGCCAGCAGCTTAGTGGCGGGGGTGTTGGATGAGCAGTTCTTC.

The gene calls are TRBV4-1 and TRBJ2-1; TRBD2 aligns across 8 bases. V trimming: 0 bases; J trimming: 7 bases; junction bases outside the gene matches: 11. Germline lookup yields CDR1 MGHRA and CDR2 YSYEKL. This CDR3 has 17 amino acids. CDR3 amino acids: CASSQDFGGAPVNEQFF. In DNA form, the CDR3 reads TGCGCCAGCAGCCAAGATTTCGGGGGGGCGCCGGTGAATGAGCAGTTCTTC.

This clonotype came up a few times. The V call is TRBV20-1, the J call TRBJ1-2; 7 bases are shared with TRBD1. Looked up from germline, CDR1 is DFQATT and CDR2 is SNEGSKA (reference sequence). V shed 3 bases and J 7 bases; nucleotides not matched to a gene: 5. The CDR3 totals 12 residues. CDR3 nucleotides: TGCAGTGCTAGTCAGGGGGAAACTGGCTACACCTTC. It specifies CSASQGETGYTF.

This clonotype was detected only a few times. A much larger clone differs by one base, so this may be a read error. CDR3 protein: CANSLGWTSAAYEQYF. The CDR3 nucleotides read TGTGCCAACAGCTTAGGTTGGACTAGCGCTGCCTACGAGCAGTACTTC. J is TRBJ2-7 and V is TRBV7-2; 9 bases fit TRBD2. There are 16 residues in the CDR3. Germline V CDR1 and CDR2: SGHTA, FQGNSA.

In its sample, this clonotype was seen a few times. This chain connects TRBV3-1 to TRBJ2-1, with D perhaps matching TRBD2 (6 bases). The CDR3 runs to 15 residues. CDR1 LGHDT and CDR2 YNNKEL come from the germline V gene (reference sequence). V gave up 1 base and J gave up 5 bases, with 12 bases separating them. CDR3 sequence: CASSQVPGVDNEQFF. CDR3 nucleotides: TGTGCCAGCAGCCAAGTCCCGGGAGTAGACAATGAGCAGTTCTTC.

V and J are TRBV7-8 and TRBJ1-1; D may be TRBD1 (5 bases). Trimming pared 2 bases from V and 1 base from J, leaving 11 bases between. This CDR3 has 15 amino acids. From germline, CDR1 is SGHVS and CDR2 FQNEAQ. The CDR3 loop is CASSLITGSNTEAFF. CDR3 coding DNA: TGTGCCAGCAGCTTAATCACAGGCTCGAACACTGAAGCTTTCTTT.